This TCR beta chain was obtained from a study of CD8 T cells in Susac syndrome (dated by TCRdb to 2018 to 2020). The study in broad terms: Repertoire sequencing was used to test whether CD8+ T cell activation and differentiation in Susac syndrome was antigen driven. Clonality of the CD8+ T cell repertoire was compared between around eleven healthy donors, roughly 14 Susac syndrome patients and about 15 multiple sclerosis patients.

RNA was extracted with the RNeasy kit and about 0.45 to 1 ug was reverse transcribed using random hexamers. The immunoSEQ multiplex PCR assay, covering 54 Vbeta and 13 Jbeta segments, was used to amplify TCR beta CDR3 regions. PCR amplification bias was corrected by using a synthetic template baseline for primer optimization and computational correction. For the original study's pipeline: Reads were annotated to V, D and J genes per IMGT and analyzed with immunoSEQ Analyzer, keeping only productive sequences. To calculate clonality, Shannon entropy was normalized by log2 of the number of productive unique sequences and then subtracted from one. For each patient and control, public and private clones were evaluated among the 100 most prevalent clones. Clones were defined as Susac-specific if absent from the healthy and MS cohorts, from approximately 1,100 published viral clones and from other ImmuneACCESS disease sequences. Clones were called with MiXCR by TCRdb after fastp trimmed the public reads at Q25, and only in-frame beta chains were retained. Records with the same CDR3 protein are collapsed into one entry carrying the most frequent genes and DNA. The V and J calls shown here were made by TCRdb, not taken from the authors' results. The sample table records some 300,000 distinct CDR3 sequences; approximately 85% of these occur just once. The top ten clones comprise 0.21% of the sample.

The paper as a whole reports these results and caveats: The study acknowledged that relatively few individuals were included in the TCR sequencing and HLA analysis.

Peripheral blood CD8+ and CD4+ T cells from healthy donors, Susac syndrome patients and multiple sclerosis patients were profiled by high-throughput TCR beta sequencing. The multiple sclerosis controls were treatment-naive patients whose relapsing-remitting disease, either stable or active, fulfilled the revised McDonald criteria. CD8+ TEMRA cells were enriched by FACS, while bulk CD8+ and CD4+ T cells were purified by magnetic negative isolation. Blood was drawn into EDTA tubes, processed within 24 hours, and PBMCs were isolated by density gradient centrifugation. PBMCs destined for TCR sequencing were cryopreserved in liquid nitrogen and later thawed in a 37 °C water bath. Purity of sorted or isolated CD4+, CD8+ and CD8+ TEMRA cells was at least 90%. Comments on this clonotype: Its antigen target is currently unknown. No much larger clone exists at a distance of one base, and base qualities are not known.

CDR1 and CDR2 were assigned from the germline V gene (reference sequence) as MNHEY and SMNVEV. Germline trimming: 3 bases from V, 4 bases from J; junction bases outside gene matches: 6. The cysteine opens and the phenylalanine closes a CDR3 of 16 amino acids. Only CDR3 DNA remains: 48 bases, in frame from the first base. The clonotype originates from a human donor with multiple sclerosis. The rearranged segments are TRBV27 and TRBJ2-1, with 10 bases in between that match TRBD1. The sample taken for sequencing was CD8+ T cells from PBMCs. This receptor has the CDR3 CASSFLPGQGYNEQFF. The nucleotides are TGTGCCAGCAGTTTTTTACCGGGACAGGGGTACAATGAGCAGTTCTTC.